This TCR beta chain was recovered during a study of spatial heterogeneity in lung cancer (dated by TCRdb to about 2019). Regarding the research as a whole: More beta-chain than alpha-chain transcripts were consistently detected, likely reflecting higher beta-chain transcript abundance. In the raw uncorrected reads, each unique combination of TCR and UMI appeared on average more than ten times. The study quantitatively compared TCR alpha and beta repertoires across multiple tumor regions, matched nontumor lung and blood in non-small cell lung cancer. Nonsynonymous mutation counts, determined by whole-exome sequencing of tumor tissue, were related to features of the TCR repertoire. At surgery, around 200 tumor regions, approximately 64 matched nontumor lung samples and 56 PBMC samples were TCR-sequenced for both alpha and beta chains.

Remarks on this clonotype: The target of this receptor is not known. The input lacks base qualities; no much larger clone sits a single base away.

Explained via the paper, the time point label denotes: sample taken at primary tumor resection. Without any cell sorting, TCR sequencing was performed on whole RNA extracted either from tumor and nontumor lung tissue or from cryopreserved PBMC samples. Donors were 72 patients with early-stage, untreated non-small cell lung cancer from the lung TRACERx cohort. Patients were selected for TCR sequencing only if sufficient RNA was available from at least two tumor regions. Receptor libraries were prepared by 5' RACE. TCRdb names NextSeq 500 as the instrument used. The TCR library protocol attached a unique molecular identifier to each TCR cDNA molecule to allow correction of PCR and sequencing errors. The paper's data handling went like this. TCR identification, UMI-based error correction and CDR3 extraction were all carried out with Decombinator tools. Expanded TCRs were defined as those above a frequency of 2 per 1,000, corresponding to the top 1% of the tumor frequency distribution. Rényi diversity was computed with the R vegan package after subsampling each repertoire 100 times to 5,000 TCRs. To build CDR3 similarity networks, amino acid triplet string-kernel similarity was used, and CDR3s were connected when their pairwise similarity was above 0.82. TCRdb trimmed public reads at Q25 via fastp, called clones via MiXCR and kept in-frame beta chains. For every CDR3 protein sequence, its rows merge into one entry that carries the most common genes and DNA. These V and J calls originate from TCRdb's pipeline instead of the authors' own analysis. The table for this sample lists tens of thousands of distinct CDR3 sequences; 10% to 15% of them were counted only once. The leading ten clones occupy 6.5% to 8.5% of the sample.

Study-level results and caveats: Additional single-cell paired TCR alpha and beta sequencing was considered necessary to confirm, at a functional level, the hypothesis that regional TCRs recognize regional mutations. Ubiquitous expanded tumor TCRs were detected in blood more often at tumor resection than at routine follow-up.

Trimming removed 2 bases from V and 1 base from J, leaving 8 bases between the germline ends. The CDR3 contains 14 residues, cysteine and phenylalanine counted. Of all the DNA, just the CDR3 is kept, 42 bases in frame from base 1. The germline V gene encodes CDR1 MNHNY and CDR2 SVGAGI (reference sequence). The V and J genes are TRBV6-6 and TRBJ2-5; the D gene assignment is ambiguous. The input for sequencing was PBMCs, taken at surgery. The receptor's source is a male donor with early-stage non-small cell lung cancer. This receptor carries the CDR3 CASSYDTVQETQYF. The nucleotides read TGTGCCAGCAGTTACGATACAGTCCAAGAGACCCAGTACTTC.